This entry lists 18 T cell receptor beta chains sequenced from one sample in a study of cytomegalovirus exposure and HLA in healthy donors. 13 Jbeta primers and 60 Vbeta primers were used for the PCR. The table came from immunoSEQ multiplex PCR; TCRdb's copy has only in-frame clones and leaves some out. The data contain around 150,000 clones, about four fifths of them seen just once; the ten biggest clones take up roughly 13%. Source material: PBMCs. These receptors were obtained from a woman aged 45-60 years in good health and CMV-seronegative.

This chain joins TRBV28 and TRBJ1-5; the D gene is possibly TRBD1 (6 bases). The ends were cut back, 3 bases at V and 0 bases at J, with 21 bases in the middle. CDR3 size: 19 residues. Germline V lookup: CDR1 MDHEN, CDR2 SYDVKM. CDR3 loop: CASSFRQVRSSYSNQPQHF. CDR3 nucleotides: TGTGCCAGCAGTTTCCGACAGGTACGGTCCTCGTATAGCAATCAGCCCCAGCATTTT.

V usage is TRBV4-2 and J usage is TRBJ1-4; 10 bases are a match to TRBD1. J lost 7 bases, V lost 4 bases, and 6 bases had no gene match. CDR3 size: 15 residues. CDR1 is LGHNA and CDR2 is YNFKEQ in the germline V gene. Here the CDR3 DNA reads TGTGCCAGCAGCCCCGAGGGACAGGGGACTGAAAAACTGTTTTTT. Translation: CASSPEGQGTEKLFF.

The chain has TRBV29-1 and TRBJ1-2; D may be TRBD1 (5 bases). V lost 6 bases, J lost 4 bases, and 12 bases lay in between. CDR1 and CDR2 (germline): SQVTM, ANQGSEA. The CDR3 length is 12 residues. CDR3 in amino acids: CSVPPQGYGYTF. The CDR3 DNA reads as TGCAGCGTCCCCCCCCAGGGCTATGGCTACACCTTC.

This rearrangement joins TRBV19 to TRBJ1-5; D is unresolved. The germline V and J ends were trimmed by 3 bases and 5 bases, with 8 bases remaining between them. The CDR3 is 13 residues long. In germline, CDR1 is LNHDA, CDR2 SQIVND (reference sequence). The CDR3 nucleotides are TGTGCCAGTAGTATTCAATTTGATCAGCCCCAGCATTTT. This codes for CASSIQFDQPQHF.

CDR3 sequence reads: CASSLEDRPPQPQHF. The CDR3 coding sequence is TGTGCCAGCAGTTTAGAGGACAGGCCCCCTCAGCCCCAGCATTTT. This chain connects TRBV28 to TRBJ1-5; 7 bases are shared with TRBD1. The CDR3 runs 15 residues. With 2 bases clipped from V and 6 bases from J, the junction kept 7 bases outside the gene matches. Germline values: CDR1 MDHEN, CDR2 SYDVKM.

The chain joins TRBV10-3 to TRBJ1-4; the match to TRBD1 covers 8 bases. The CDR3 is 14 residues long. Germline assignment: CDR1 ENHRY and CDR2 SYGVKD. J lost 8 bases, V lost 0 bases, and 2 bases had no gene match. The CDR3 is CAISESGQGEKLFF. Written as DNA, the CDR3 is TGTGCCATCAGTGAGTCCGGACAGGGCGAAAAACTGTTTTTT.

The chain recombines TRBV2 with TRBJ2-1; perhaps TRBD1 as D (7 bases). CDR1 is SNHLY and CDR2 is FYNNEI in the germline V gene. The length of the CDR3 is 12 residues. The ends were cut back, 11 bases at V and 3 bases at J, with 11 bases in the middle. CDR3 DNA sequence: TGTGCCGGGGGGACAGACTACAATGAGCAGTTCTTC. It is translated as CAGGTDYNEQFF.

This clone was seen only once. The rearrangement links TRBV2 to TRBJ2-1; tentatively, D is TRBD2 (6 bases). Trimming pared 8 bases from V and 5 bases from J, leaving 22 bases between. From germline, CDR1 is SNHLY and CDR2 FYNNEI. CDR3 length equals 16 residues. CDR3 DNA sequence: TGTGCCAGCGGGTGGGGGAGGACTAACCCCCACAATGAGCAGTTCTTC. Its translation is CASGWGRTNPHNEQFF.

The gene calls are TRBV1 and TRBJ2-1; TRBD2, the D gene given by the table, was not confirmed from the DNA. TRBV1 is given as a pseudogene. The CDR3 is made up of 18 amino acids. This CDR3 is CTSSQGLGTSGSRNEQFF. The CDR3 coding sequence is TGCACCAGCAGCCAGGGCCTGGGGACTAGCGGGAGTCGAAATGAGCAGTTCTTC.

This chain links TRBV9 with TRBJ1-1; D might be TRBD1 (5 bases). V dropped 0 bases and J dropped 1 base, with 13 bases sitting between them. Germline CDR1 and CDR2: SGDLS and YYNGEE. The CDR3 is 16 amino acids. The CDR3 bases are TGTGCCAGCAGCGTAGGCGCAGGGAGGGAGAACACTGAAGCTTTCTTT. It encodes CASSVGAGRENTEAFF.

The CDR3 is CASSRGGRTEAFF. CDR3 nucleotides: TGTGCCAGCAGTCGCGGGGGTCGGACTGAAGCTTTCTTT. V and J are TRBV13 and TRBJ1-1, with a tentative D call TRBD1 (5 bases). The germline V gene encodes CDR1 PRHDT and CDR2 FYEKMQ (reference sequence). CDR3 length: 13 residues. Trimming stripped 6 bases from V and 5 bases from J, with 13 bases between. Using reference TRBV13 and TRBJ1-1 for the parts outside the CDR3, the full variable domain is AAGVIQSPRHLIKEKRETATLKCYPIPRHDTVYWYQQGPGQDPQFLISFYEKMQSDKGSIPDRFSAQQFSDYHSELNMSSLELGDSALYFCASSRGGRTEAFFGQGTRLTVV.

The rearrangement links TRBV19 to TRBJ1-1; TRBD1 matches at 7 bases. CDR1 is LNHDA, CDR2 SQIVND, per germline (reference sequence). There are 13 residues in the CDR3. Germline trimming cut 6 bases from V and 4 bases from J; bases unmatched to any gene: 5. The CDR3 nucleotides read TGTGCCAGTAGAGGCGCAGGGGGCACTGAAGCTTTCTTT. It encodes CASRGAGGTEAFF.

V usage is TRBV6-1 and J usage is TRBJ2-3; TRBD2 matches at 12 bases. The germline V gene encodes CDR1 MNHNS and CDR2 SASEGT. The CDR3 runs 18 residues. Germline trimming cut 0 bases from V and 0 bases from J; bases unmatched to any gene: 4. CDR3 residues: CASSEALAGGPSTDTQYF. The CDR3 nucleotides read TGTGCCAGCAGTGAAGCACTAGCGGGGGGCCCTAGCACAGATACGCAGTATTTT.

The V and J genes are TRBV2 and TRBJ2-3; 8 positions match TRBD2. V gave up 6 bases and J gave up 2 bases; unmatched junction bases: 1. Germline CDR1 reads SNHLY; CDR2 reads FYNNEI. This CDR3 region has 13 residues. CDR3 residues: CASSGGVTDTQYF. The CDR3 DNA reads as TGTGCCAGCAGCGGGGGGGTCACAGATACGCAGTATTTT.

The chain employs TRBV18 and TRBJ2-7; 12 nucleotides line up with TRBD2. The CDR3 covers 15 residues. The germline gives CDR1 KGHSH, CDR2 LQKENI. V dropped 0 bases and J dropped 3; count of bases not matched to a gene: 0. The CDR3 reads CASSPPTSGSYEQYF. CDR3 in DNA: TGTGCCAGCTCACCACCGACTAGCGGGAGCTACGAGCAGTACTTC.

The gene calls are TRBV10-1 and TRBJ2-3, with TRBD1 as a possible D gene (5 bases). Germline V gives CDR1 WNHNN, CDR2 SYGVQD (reference sequence). V was cut by 2 bases and J by 10 bases, with 10 bases left in between. This CDR3 spans 12 amino acids. The CDR3 DNA follows: TGCGCCAGCAGTGAGGCGAAGGGGTCGCAGTATTTT. It codes for CASSEAKGSQYF.

This clone was seen a handful of times. The rearrangement joins TRBV7-6 to TRBJ1-1; D is unresolved. The CDR3 has 16 residues. V was shortened by 2 bases and J by 1 base, with 14 bases between the two germline ends. Germline loops: CDR1 SGHVS, CDR2 FNYEAQ. CDR3 protein: CASSLRPARSNTEAFF. The CDR3 nucleotides read TGTGCCAGCAGCTTACGCCCAGCGCGATCGAACACTGAAGCTTTCTTT.

The genes are TRBV7-7 and TRBJ2-5, with D possibly being TRBD1 (6 bases). Trimming pared 1 base from V and 2 bases from J, leaving 11 bases between. The CDR3 is 15 amino acids. Germline-derived CDR1 and CDR2 are SSHAT and FNYEAQ (reference sequence). The DNA for the CDR3 is TGTGCCAGCAGCTTAGTTAGGACAGAACAAGAGACCCAGTACTTC. Its protein product is CASSLVRTEQETQYF.